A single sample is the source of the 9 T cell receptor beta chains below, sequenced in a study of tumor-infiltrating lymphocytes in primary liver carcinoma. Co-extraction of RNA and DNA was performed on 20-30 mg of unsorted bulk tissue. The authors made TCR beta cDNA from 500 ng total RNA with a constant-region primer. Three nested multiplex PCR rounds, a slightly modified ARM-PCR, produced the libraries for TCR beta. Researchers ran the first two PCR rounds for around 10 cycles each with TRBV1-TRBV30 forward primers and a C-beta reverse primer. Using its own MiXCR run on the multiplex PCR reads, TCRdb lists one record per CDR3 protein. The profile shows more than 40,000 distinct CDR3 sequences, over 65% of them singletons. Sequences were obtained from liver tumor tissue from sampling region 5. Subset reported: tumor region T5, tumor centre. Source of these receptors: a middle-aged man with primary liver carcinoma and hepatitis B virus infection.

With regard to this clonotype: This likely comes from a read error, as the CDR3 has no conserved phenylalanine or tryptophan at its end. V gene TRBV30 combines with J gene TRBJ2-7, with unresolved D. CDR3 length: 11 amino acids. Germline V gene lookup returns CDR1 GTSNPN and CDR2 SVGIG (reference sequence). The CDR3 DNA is TGTGTCTGGCGATCCGCCTACGAGCAGTACTCC. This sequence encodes CVWRSAYEQYS.

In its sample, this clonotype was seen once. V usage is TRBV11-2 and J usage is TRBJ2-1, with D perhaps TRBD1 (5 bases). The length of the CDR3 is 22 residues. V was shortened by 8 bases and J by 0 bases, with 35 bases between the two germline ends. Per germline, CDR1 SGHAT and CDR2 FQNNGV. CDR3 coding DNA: TGTGCCAGCGGCCTCTCCTACTGGAGTCCCGTGAAACAGGTTCGCTCCTACAATGAGCAGTTCTTC. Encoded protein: CASGLSYWSPVKQVRSYNEQFF.

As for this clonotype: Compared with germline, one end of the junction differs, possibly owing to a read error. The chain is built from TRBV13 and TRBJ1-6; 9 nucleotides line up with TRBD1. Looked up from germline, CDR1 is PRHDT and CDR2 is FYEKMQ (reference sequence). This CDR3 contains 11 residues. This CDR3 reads CASSLGQGLSF. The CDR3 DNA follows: TGTGCCAGCAGCCTCGGACAGGGGCTCTCCTTC.

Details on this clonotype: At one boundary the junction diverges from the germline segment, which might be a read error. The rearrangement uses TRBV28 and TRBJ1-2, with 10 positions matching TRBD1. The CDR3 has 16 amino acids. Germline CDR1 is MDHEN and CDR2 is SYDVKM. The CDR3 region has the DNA TGTGCCAGCAGTTTCGGGACAGGGGATAAGGGCTATGGCTACACCTTT. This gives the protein CASSFGTGDKGYGYTF.

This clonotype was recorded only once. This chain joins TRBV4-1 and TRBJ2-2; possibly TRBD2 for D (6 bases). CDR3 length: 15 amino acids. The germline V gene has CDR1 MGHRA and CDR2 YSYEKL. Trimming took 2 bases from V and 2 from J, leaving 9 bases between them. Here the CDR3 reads CASSQSSENTGELFF. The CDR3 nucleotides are TGCGCCAGCAGCCAATCTAGCGAAAACACCGGGGAGCTGTTTTTT.

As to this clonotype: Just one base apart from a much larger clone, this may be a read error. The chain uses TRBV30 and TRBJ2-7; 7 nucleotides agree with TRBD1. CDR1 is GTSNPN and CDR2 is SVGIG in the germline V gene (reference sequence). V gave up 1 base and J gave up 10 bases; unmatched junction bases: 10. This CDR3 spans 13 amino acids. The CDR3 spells CAWSEGGQFDQYF. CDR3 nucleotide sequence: TGTGCCTGGAGTGAAGGGGGCCAATTCGATCAGTACTTC.

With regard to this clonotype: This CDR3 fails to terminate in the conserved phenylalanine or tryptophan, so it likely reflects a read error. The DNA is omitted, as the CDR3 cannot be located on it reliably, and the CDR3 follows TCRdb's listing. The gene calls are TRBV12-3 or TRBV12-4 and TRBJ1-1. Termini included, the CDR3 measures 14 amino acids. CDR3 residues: CASTDGVMNTEVFL.

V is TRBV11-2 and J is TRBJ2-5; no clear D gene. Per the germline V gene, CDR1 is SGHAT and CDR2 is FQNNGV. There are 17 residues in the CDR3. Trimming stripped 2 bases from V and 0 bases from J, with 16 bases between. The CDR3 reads CASSLSRNSAHQETQYF. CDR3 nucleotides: TGTGCCAGCAGCTTATCCCGGAACTCGGCCCACCAAGAGACCCAGTACTTC.

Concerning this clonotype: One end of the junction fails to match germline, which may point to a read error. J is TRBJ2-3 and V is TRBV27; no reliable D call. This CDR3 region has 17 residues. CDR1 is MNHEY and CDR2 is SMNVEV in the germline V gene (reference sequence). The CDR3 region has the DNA TGTGCCAACAGTTACCGTCACCCCAATGCGGAAGGGGATACGCAGTATTTT. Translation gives CANSYRHPNAEGDTQYF.